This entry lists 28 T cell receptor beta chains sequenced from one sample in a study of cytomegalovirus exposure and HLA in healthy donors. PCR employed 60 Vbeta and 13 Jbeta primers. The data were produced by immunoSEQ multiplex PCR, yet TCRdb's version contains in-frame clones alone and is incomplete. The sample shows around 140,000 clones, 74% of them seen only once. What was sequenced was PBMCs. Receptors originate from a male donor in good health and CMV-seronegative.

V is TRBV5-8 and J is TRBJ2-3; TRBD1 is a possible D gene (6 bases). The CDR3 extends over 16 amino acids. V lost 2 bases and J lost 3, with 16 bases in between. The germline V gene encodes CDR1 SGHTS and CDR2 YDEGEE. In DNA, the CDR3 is TGTGCCAGCAGCTTAAACACAGGGTTGAGAACAGATACGCAGTATTTT. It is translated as CASSLNTGLRTDTQYF.

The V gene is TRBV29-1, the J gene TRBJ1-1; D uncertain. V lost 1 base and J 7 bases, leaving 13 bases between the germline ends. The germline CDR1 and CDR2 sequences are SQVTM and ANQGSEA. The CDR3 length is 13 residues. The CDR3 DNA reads TGCAGCGTTGAAGGAATCAGATCATATGAAGCTTTCTTT. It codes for CSVEGIRSYEAFF. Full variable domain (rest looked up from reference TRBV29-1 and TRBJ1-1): SAVISQKPSRDICQRGTSLTIQCQVDSQVTMMFWYRQQPGQSLTLIATANQGSEATYESGFVIDKFPISRPNLTFSTLTVSNMSPEDSSIYLCSVEGIRSYEAFFGQGTRLTVV.

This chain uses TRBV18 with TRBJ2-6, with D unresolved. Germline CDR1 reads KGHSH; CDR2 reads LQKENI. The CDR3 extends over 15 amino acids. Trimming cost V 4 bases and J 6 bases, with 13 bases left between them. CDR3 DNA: TGTGCCAGCTCACTTACAAAGACACAGGCCAACGTCCTGACTTTC. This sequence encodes CASSLTKTQANVLTF.

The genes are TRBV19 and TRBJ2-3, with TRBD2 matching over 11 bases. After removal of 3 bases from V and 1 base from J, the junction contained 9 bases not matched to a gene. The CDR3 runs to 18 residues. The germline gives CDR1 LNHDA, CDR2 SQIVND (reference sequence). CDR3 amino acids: CASSIPTSGVIRTDTQYF. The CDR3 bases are TGTGCCAGTAGTATTCCGACTAGCGGGGTGATCCGCACAGATACGCAGTATTTT.

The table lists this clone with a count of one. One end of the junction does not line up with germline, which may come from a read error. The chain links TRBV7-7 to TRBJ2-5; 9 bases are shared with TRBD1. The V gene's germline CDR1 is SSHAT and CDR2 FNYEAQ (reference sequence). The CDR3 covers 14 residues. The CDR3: CASSPTGGGETQYF. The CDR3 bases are TGTGCTAGCAGCCCAACAGGGGGCGGAGAGACCCAGTACTTC.

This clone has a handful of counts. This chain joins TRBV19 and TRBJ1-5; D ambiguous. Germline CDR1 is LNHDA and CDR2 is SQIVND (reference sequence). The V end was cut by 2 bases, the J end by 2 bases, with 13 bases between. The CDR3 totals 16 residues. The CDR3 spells CASSISSISGNQPQHF. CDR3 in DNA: TGTGCCAGTAGTATATCAAGTATTTCAGGCAATCAGCCCCAGCATTTT.

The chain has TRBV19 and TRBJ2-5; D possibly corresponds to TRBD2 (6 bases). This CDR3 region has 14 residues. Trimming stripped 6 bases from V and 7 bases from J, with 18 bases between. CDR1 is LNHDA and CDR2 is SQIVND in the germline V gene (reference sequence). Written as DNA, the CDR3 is TGTGCCAGTAGCCCCACCCGGACTATTGGGACCCAGTACTTC. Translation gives CASSPTRTIGTQYF.

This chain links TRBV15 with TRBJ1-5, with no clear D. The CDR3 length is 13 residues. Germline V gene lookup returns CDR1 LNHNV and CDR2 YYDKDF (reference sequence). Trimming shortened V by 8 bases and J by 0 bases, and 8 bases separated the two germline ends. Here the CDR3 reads CATQASSNQPQHF. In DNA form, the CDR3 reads TGTGCCACCCAGGCCTCTAGCAATCAGCCCCAGCATTTT.

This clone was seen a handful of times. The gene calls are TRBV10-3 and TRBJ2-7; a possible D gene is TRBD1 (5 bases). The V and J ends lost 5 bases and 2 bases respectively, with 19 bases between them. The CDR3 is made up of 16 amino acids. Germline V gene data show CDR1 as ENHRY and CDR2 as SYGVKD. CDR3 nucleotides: TGTGCCATCAGTCCCACTTCCGCGACAGCAACCTACGAGCAGTACTTC. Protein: CAISPTSATATYEQYF.

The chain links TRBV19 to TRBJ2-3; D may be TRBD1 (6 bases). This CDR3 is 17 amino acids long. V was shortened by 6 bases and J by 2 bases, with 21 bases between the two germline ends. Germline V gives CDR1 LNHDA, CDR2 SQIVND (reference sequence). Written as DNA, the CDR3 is TGTGCCAGTAGCACGAACCAGGCAGGGGCACTCACAGATACGCAGTATTTT. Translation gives CASSTNQAGALTDTQYF.

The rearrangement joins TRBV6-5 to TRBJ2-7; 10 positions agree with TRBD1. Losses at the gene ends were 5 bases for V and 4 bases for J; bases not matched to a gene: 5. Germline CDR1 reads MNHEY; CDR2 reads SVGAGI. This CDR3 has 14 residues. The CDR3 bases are TGTGCCAGCAGTGCAGACAGGGGGCTTTACGAGCAGTACTTC. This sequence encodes CASSADRGLYEQYF.

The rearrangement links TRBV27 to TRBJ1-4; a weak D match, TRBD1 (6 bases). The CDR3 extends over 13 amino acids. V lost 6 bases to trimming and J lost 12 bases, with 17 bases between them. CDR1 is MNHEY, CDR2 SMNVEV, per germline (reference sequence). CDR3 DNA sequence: TGTGCCAGCAGAAACAACCCGGGACACGAACTGTTTTTT. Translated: CASRNNPGHELFF.

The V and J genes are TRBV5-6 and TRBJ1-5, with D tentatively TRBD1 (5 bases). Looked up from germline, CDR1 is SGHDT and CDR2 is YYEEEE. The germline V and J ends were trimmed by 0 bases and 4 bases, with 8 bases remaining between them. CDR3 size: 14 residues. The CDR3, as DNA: TGTGCCAGCAGCTTGGGACAGACGAATCAGCCCCAGCATTTT. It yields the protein CASSLGQTNQPQHF.

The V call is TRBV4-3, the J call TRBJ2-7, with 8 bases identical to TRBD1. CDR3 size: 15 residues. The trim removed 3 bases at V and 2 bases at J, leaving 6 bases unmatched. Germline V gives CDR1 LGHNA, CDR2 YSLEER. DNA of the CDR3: TGCGCCAGCAGCCACCGACAGGGGCCGACCTACGAGCAGTACTTC. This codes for CASSHRQGPTYEQYF.

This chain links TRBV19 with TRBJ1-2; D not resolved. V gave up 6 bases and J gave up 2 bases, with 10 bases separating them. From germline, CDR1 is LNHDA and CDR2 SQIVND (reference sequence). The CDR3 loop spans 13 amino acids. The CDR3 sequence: CASRDKNNYGYTF. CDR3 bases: TGTGCCAGTAGAGACAAGAACAACTATGGCTACACCTTC.

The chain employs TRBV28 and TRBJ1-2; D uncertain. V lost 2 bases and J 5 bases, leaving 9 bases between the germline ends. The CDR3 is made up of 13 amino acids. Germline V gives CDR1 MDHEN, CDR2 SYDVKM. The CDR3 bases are TGTGCCAGCAGTTTAAGTACTGCTTATGGCTACACCTTC. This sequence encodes CASSLSTAYGYTF.

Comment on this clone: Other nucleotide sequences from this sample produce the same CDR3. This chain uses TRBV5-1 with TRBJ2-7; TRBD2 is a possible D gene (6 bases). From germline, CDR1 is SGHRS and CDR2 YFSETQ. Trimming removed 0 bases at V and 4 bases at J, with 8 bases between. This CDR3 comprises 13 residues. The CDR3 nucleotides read TGCGCCAGCAGCTTGGAGGGGAGGTACGAGCAGTACTTC. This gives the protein CASSLEGRYEQYF.

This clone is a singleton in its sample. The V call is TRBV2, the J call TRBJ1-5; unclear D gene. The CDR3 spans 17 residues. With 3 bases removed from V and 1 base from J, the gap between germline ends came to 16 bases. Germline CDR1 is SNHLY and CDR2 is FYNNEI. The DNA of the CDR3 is TGTGCCAGCAGTGAGCTCTCTTCCGCGGTCAGCAATCAGCCCCAGCATTTT. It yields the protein CASSELSSAVSNQPQHF.

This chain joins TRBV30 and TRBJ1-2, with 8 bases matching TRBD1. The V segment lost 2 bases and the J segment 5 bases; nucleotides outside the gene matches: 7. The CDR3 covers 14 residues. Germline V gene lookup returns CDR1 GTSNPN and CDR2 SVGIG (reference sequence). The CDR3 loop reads CAWSIGQGGYGYTF. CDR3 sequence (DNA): TGTGCCTGGAGTATAGGACAGGGAGGATATGGCTACACCTTC.

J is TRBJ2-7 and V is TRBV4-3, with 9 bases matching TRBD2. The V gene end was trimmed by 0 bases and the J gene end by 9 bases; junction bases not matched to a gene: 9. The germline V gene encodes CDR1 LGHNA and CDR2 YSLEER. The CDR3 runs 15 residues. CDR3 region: CASSQDWGGRGGQYF. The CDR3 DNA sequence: TGCGCCAGCAGCCAAGATTGGGGCGGGAGGGGGGGGCAGTACTTC.

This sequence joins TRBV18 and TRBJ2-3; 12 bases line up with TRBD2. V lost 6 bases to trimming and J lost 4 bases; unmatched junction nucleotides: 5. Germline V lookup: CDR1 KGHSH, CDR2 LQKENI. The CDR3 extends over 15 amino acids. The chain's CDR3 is CASSRGLAGSDTQYF. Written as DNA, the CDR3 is TGTGCCAGCTCTCGTGGACTAGCGGGGTCAGATACGCAGTATTTT.

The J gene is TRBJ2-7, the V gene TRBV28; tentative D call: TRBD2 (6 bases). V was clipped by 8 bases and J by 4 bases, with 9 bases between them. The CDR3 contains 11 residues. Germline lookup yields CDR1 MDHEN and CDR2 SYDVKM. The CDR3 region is CASLGRYEQYF. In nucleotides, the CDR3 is TGTGCCAGCCTCGGGAGATACGAGCAGTACTTC.

Written as DNA, the CDR3 is TGTGCCAGCAGTCCGACAGGGGGCTACGAGCAGTACTTC. This codes for CASSPTGGYEQYF. The chain is built from TRBV14 and TRBJ2-7; 9 bases match TRBD1. V lost 6 bases to trimming and J lost 3 bases; unmatched junction nucleotides: 3. Germline V CDR1 and CDR2: SGHDN, FVKESK. This CDR3 is built from 13 residues.

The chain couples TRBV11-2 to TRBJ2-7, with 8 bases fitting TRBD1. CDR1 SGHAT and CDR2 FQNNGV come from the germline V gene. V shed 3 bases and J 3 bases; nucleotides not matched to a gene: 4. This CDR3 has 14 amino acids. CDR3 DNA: TGTGCCAGCAGCTTGGGCAGGGGGCTCTACGAGCAGTACTTC. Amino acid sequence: CASSLGRGLYEQYF.

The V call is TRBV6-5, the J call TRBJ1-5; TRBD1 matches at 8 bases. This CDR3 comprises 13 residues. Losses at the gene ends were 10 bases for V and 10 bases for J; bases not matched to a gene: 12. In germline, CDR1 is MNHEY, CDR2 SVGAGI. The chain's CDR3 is CATNYDRGGPQHF. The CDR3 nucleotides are TGTGCCACCAATTATGACAGGGGAGGACCCCAGCATTTT.

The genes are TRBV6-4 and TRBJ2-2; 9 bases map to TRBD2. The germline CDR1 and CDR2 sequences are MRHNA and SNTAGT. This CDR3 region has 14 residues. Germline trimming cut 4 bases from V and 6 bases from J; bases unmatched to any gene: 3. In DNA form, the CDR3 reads TGTGCCAGCAGTGCACGACTAGCGGCCGGGGAGCTGTTTTTT. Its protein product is CASSARLAAGELFF.

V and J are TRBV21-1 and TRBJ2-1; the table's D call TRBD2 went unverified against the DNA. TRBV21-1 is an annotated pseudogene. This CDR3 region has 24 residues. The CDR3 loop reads CASSKSLSLSRAASGRGGYNEQFF. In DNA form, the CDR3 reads TGTGCCAGCAGCAAAAGTCTCAGTTTATCCAGGGCGGCTAGCGGGAGGGGAGGATACAATGAGCAGTTCTTC.

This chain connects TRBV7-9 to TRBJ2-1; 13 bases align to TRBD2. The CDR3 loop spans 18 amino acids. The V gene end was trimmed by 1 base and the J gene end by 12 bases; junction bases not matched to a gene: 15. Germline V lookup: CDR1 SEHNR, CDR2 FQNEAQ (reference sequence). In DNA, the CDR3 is TGTGCCAGCAGCTTAGTAAGGGAACTAGCGGGAGGGGCCTTTAGGCAGTTCTTC. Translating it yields CASSLVRELAGGAFRQFF.